The rows below give T cell receptor beta chains drawn from one sample of a study of T cells after yellow fever vaccination. TCRdb ran MiXCR on the 5' RACE reads and lists one entry per CDR3 protein. The table has about 1,200 distinct CDR3 sequences, roughly 9.7% seen once. This specimen consisted of CD8+ T cells binding an NS4B(214-222) dextramer, sorted from PBMCs, obtained roughly 20 days after the first yellow fever vaccination. The receptors were gathered from a man between 18 and 35 years old who received the YFV17D yellow fever vaccine. Each CDR3 is given with its conserved first and last residue. Each record gives: clone size, CDR3 length, D gene, V gene, J gene, CDR3 protein, CDR3 DNA. The D gene is left open where the match is weak. The size entry is marked missing in some rows and otherwise reads once, few, many or a size class.

>medium-sized|14|.|TRBV12-3/TRBV12-4|TRBJ2-7
CASSKGGEAYEQYF
TGTGCCAGCAGTAAGGGGGGCGAAGCCTACGAGCAGTACTTC
>medium-sized|21|TRBD2|TRBV10-3|TRBJ2-3
CAISDPVGGGVTSGGTDTQYF
TGTGCCATCAGTGACCCAGTCGGTGGGGGAGTCACTAGCGGGGGGACAGATACGCAGTATTTT
>many|13|TRBD2|TRBV7-2|TRBJ2-7
CASSPAGGYEQYF
TGTGCCAGCAGCCCGGCGGGGGGGTACGAGCAGTACTTC
>medium-sized|13|.|TRBV5-6|TRBJ1-2
CASSLGSHYGYTF
TGTGCCAGCAGCTTGGGCAGCCACTATGGCTACACCTTC
>large|13|.|TRBV10-3|TRBJ2-5
CAISDGGQETQYF
TGTGCCATCAGTGACGGCGGACAAGAGACCCAGTACTTC
>medium-sized|13|.|TRBV28|TRBJ1-5
CASTPGRGQPQHF
TGTGCCAGCACTCCCGGACGAGGGCAGCCCCAGCATTTT
>few|13|.|TRBV4-2|TRBJ2-2
CARSPGGTGELFF
TGTGCCAGGAGCCCCGGGGGAACCGGGGAGCTGTTTTTT
>medium-sized|14|.|TRBV12-3/TRBV12-4|TRBJ1-6
CASSPRGAGSPLHF
TGTGCCAGCAGCCCTAGGGGGGCAGGTTCACCCCTCCACTTT
>many|14|TRBD1|TRBV6-5|TRBJ1-2
CASSSQGPAYGYTF
TGTGCCAGCAGTTCACAGGGGCCGGCCTATGGCTACACCTTC
>.|13|.|TRBV5-6|TRBJ2-2
CAMGPGGTWELFF
TGTGCCATGGGCCCCGGGGGCACCTGGGAGCTGTTTTTT
>many|12|.|TRBV2|TRBJ2-1
CASGRGPNEQFF
TGTGCCAGCGGAAGGGGTCCGAATGAGCAGTTCTTC
>medium-sized|14|TRBD2|TRBV2|TRBJ2-7
CASSVAGDSYEQYF
TGTGCCAGCAGTGTAGCGGGGGACTCCTACGAGCAGTACTTC
>large|15|TRBD1|TRBV24-1|TRBJ2-1
CATAPGQGVFHEQFF
TGTGCCACCGCCCCGGGACAGGGTGTTTTTCATGAGCAGTTCTTC
>medium-sized|14|.|TRBV13|TRBJ1-1
CASSLWRGNTEAFF
TGTGCCAGCAGCTTATGGCGGGGGAACACTGAAGCTTTCTTT
>.|13|.|TRBV5-6|TRBJ2-2
CARGLGGLGELFF
TGTGCCAGGGGCCTCGGGGGCCTCGGGGAGCTGTTTTTT
>medium-sized|13|TRBD1|TRBV27|TRBJ2-7
CASSSAGGYEQYF
TGTGCCAGCAGTTCGGCAGGGGGTTACGAGCAGTACTTC
>.|16|.|TRBV3-1|TRBJ2-7
CASSQGPGFLRYEQYF
TGTGCCAGCAGCCAGGGACCGGGGTTCCTGCGCTACGAGCAGTACTTC
>medium-sized|15|.|TRBV27|TRBJ2-6
CATTNRPSGANVLTF
TGTGCCACCACTAACCGACCCTCTGGGGCCAACGTCCTGACTTTC
>medium-sized|15|.|TRBV6-5|TRBJ2-2
CASSYSDGGTGELFF
TGTGCCAGCAGTTATTCGGACGGTGGCACCGGGGAGCTGTTTTTT
>medium-sized|12|.|TRBV6-1|TRBJ1-2
CASSEQIYGYTF
TGTGCCAGCAGTGAGCAAATCTATGGCTACACCTTC
>many|13|.|TRBV6-5|TRBJ2-3
CASFEGGTDTQYF
TGTGCCAGCTTCGAGGGGGGCACAGATACGCAGTATTTT
>many|12|.|TRBV30|TRBJ1-1
CAWSRNGKEAFF
TGTGCCTGGAGTAGAAACGGGAAGGAAGCTTTCTTT
>medium-sized|15|.|TRBV9|TRBJ2-1
CASSVGGTVYNEQFF
TGTGCCAGCAGCGTAGGGGGAACCGTATACAATGAGCAGTTCTTC
>.|13|.|TRBV5-6|TRBJ2-2
CASSLGLLGELFF
TGTGCCAGCAGCCTCGGGCTCCTCGGGGAGCTGTTTTTT
>medium-sized|16|TRBD1|TRBV4-3|TRBJ2-7
CASSQGTGNVGYEQYF
TGCGCCAGCAGCCAAGGGACAGGGAACGTCGGCTACGAGCAGTACTTC
>medium-sized|13|TRBD1|TRBV6-2/TRBV6-3|TRBJ2-7
CASSYGDSYEQYF
TGTGCCAGCAGTTACGGGGACAGCTACGAGCAGTACTTC
>medium-sized|14|.|TRBV6-2/TRBV6-3|TRBJ2-7
CASSYSTAAYEQYF
TGTGCCAGCAGTTACTCAACCGCCGCCTACGAGCAGTACTTC
>many|18|.|TRBV21-1|TRBJ1-6
CARLNRDSTDSYNSPLHF
TGTGCCAGATTAAACCGGGACTCCACGGACTCCTATAATTCACCCCTCCACTTT
>medium-sized|13|.|TRBV15|TRBJ1-5
CATSGSTGQPQHF
TGTGCCACCAGCGGATCTACAGGTCAGCCCCAGCATTTT
>large|12|.|TRBV20-1|TRBJ2-1
CSAPRRTDEQFF
TGCAGTGCCCCGAGACGGACGGATGAGCAGTTCTTC
>medium-sized|15|.|TRBV3-1|TRBJ1-5
CASSRSTAGNQPQHF
TGTGCCAGCAGCCGAAGCACGGCGGGCAATCAGCCCCAGCATTTT
>many|15|TRBD1|TRBV15|TRBJ2-6
CATSSTGVGANVLTF
TGTGCCACCAGCAGTACAGGGGTTGGGGCCAACGTCCTGACTTTC
>medium-sized|14|TRBD1|TRBV4-2|TRBJ1-6
CASSLGQANSPLHF
TGTGCCAGCAGCCTGGGACAGGCAAATTCACCCCTCCACTTT
>medium-sized|15|.|TRBV13|TRBJ1-2
CASSVGGIPNYGYTF
TGTGCCAGCAGTGTCGGCGGTATCCCTAACTATGGCTACACCTTC
>medium-sized|15|.|TRBV4-3|TRBJ1-4
CASSQGGSYNEKLFF
TGCGCCAGCAGCCAAGGAGGCAGCTACAATGAAAAACTGTTTTTT
>.|13|TRBD1|TRBV4-2|TRBJ1-1
CASSQEIRDRSFF
TGTGCCAGCAGCCAAGAGATCCGGGACAGGTCGTTCTTT
>few|16|TRBD1|TRBV27|TRBJ1-2
CASSSQTGGAGYGYTF
TGTGCCAGCAGTTCCCAGACAGGGGGCGCCGGCTATGGCTACACCTTC
>medium-sized|14|.|TRBV6-5|TRBJ1-2
CASSTAGGAYGYTF
TGTGCCAGCAGCACCGCCGGAGGAGCCTATGGCTACACCTTC
>.|13|.|TRBV4-2|TRBJ1-1
CARSPGTVQEAFF
TGTGCCAGGAGCCCAGGGACTGTTCAGGAAGCTTTCTTT
>once|13|TRBD1|TRBV3-1|TRBJ1-6
CASSPQGAGPLHF
TGTGCCAGCAGCCCACAGGGGGCAGGGCCCCTCCACTTT
>medium-sized|13|.|TRBV15|TRBJ2-1
CATSRTGGHEQFF
TGTGCCACCAGCAGGACAGGAGGGCATGAGCAGTTCTTC
>.|13|.|TRBV5-5|TRBJ2-2
CAISPGGTGELFF
TGTGCCATCAGCCCCGGGGGAACCGGGGAGCTGTTTTTT
>medium-sized|16|TRBD2|TRBV15|TRBJ2-1
CATSRAPLAGGNEQFF
TGTGCCACCAGCAGAGCCCCCCTAGCGGGGGGCAATGAGCAGTTCTTC
>.|13|.|TRBV6-1|TRBJ1-2
CASSPQGSYGYTF
TGTGCCAGCAGTCCACAGGGCTCGTATGGCTACACCTTC
>medium-sized|14|TRBD1|TRBV6-5|TRBJ1-4
CASSRTGSDEKLFF
TGTGCCAGCAGTCGGACAGGGTCAGACGAAAAACTGTTTTTT
>large|13|TRBD1|TRBV27|TRBJ2-7
CASSSTGAYEQYF
TGTGCCAGCAGTTCGACAGGGGCCTACGAGCAGTACTTC
>large|14|.|TRBV9|TRBJ2-1
CASSEGISYNEQFF
TGTGCCAGCAGCGAGGGCATCTCCTACAATGAGCAGTTCTTC